These 25 T cell receptor beta chains share one sample of origin, sequenced in a study of blood T cells in healthy people across ages. A J-beta primer mix and a sample-barcoded 5' primer were used in a second PCR of about 7 to 12 cycles. Each CDR3 protein gets one entry after TCRdb re-called the 5' RACE reads with MiXCR. Of over 950,000 distinct CDR3 sequences listed, roughly two fifths were seen once; the top ten hold about an eighth. The specimen sequenced was blood. The receptors were sampled from a young man in good health.

V and J are TRBV12-3 or TRBV12-4 and TRBJ1-6; a possible D gene is TRBD1 (6 bases). V was trimmed by 1 base and J by 10 bases, leaving 11 bases between them. The CDR3 is 14 amino acids. CDR3 residues: CASSLGTVKSPLHF. CDR3 coding DNA: TGTGCCAGCAGTTTAGGGACAGTCAAGTCACCCCTCCACTTT.

On this clonotype: A junction end diverges from the germline sequence, so it may reflect a read error. The rearrangement joins TRBV9 to TRBJ1-2; D may be TRBD1 (6 bases). From germline, CDR1 is SGDLS and CDR2 YYNGEE. CDR3 length equals 16 residues. CDR3 protein: CASSEPLLDSPYGYTF. CDR3 in DNA: TGTGCCAGCAGCGAGCCCCTCCTGGACAGCCCCTATGGTTACACCTTC.

The CDR3 DNA sequence: TGTGCCAGCAGCGTAGGTCCGGTCCAATATCAAGACGAGCAGTACTTC. Translating it yields CASSVGPVQYQDEQYF. The genes are TRBV9 and TRBJ2-7, with D unresolved. The CDR3 is 16 amino acids. Germline-derived CDR1 and CDR2 are SGDLS and YYNGEE. V was shortened by 0 bases and J by 5 bases, with 18 bases between the two germline ends.

This clonotype was observed a handful of times. The V gene is TRBV6-6, the J gene TRBJ1-5; 7 bases are shared with TRBD1. J lost 7 bases, V lost 2 bases, and 14 bases had no gene match. CDR1 and CDR2 (germline): MNHNY, SVGAGI (reference sequence). The CDR3 has 17 amino acids. CDR3 sequence (DNA): TGTGCCAGCAGTTACCTTACCGGGACAGCCCAAGGACAGCCCCAGCATTTT. Translating gives CASSYLTGTAQGQPQHF.

The chain joins TRBV6-4 to TRBJ1-1; D unresolved. The CDR3 covers 13 residues. The ends were cut back, 5 bases at V and 0 bases at J, with 7 bases in the middle. CDR1 MRHNA and CDR2 SNTAGT come from the germline V gene. The CDR3 DNA reads as TGTGCCAGCAGTAAACTTATGAACACTGAAGCTTTCTTT. This encodes CASSKLMNTEAFF.

This clonotype was observed a handful of times. The V and J genes are TRBV6-5 and TRBJ1-4, with TRBD1 identical over 8 bases. The CDR3 is made up of 15 amino acids. CDR1 and CDR2 from the germline V gene are MNHEY and SVGAGI. The V and J ends lost 0 bases and 7 bases, in that order; junction bases with no gene match: 4. CDR3 sequence (DNA): TGTGCCAGCAGTTACTCATACAGGGGGGGTGAAAAACTGTTTTTT. Translated: CASSYSYRGGEKLFF.

This clonotype has a count of ten or more. The gene calls are TRBV20-1 and TRBJ2-1; possible D gene TRBD1, 6 bases. This CDR3 contains 13 residues. Germline V gives CDR1 DFQATT, CDR2 SNEGSKA (reference sequence). Between the trimmed V and J ends, which lost 1 base and 7 bases, there was a span of 11 bases. CDR3 sequence: CSARGDKRNEQFF. The DNA for the CDR3 is TGCAGTGCTAGAGGGGACAAACGTAATGAGCAGTTCTTC.

This clonotype has at least ten counts. The genes are TRBV20-1 and TRBJ1-5; 7 nucleotides match TRBD1. Germline CDR1 reads DFQATT; CDR2 reads SNEGSKA (reference sequence). The CDR3 contains 13 residues. Unmatched junction bases numbered 3, after V lost 5 bases and J lost 2 bases. The CDR3 sequence: CSASGGGNQPQHF. The CDR3, as DNA: TGCAGTGCTTCAGGGGGTGGCAATCAGCCCCAGCATTTT.

This sequence joins TRBV12-3 or TRBV12-4 and TRBJ2-1; D is ambiguous. V was pared by 6 bases and J by 10 bases, with 19 bases between. The CDR3 has 14 residues. CDR3 DNA: TGTGCCAGCAGCTTGGCGCTGGAGATCGTCGAGCAGTTCTTC. It codes for CASSLALEIVEQFF.

This clonotype was seen a handful of times. V gene TRBV7-9 combines with J gene TRBJ2-3; 9 bases map to TRBD1. Germline CDR1 reads SEHNR; CDR2 reads FQNEAQ (reference sequence). The length of the CDR3 is 15 residues. J gave up 3 bases and V 7 bases, and 8 bases lay outside the gene matches. In nucleotides, the CDR3 is TGTGCCAGCACCTCGAGGACAGGGGAAACAGATACGCAGTATTTT. Amino acids: CASTSRTGETDTQYF.

The chain combines TRBV14 with TRBJ2-5, with a tentative D call TRBD2 (7 bases). This CDR3 comprises 14 residues. Trimming took 3 bases from V and 11 from J, leaving 19 bases between them. CDR1 SGHDN and CDR2 FVKESK come from the germline V gene. Written as DNA, the CDR3 is TGTGCCAGCAGCCAGGGGGCAGGGAGGGATGAGCAGTACTTC. The encoded protein is CASSQGAGRDEQYF.

This clonotype was seen at least ten times. This chain joins TRBV10-3 and TRBJ2-1; 10 positions agree with TRBD2. With 2 bases clipped from V and 3 bases from J, the junction kept 4 bases outside the gene matches. Germline CDR1 ENHRY, CDR2 SYGVKD. The CDR3 totals 16 residues. The CDR3 DNA is TGTGCCATCAGTGAGCCCCTAGCGGGGGTCTACAATGAGCAGTTCTTC. This codes for CAISEPLAGVYNEQFF.

This clonotype was recorded a few times. The chain employs TRBV20-1 and TRBJ1-5, with D unresolved. CDR3 length: 16 amino acids. In germline, CDR1 is DFQATT, CDR2 SNEGSKA (reference sequence). Trimming left V 6 bases short and J 0 bases short, with 18 bases between. CDR3 sequence (DNA): TGCAGTGCGAAAAGTTCGGGGTGGGATAGCAATCAGCCCCAGCATTTT. The encoded protein is CSAKSSGWDSNQPQHF.

Only a few counts were recorded for this clonotype. The CDR3 nucleotides read TGCAGCGTTGTTGGGAGGACCACAGATACGCAGTATTTT. This encodes CSVVGRTTDTQYF. The chain couples TRBV29-1 to TRBJ2-3; tentatively, D is TRBD2 (6 bases). This CDR3 has 13 residues. V gave up 4 bases and J gave up 2 bases, with 10 bases separating them. CDR1 SQVTM and CDR2 ANQGSEA come from the germline V gene.

This clonotype was counted between two and nine times. Written as DNA, the CDR3 is TGTGCCAGCAGCCAGACCGGGACTAGCGTCCATGAGCAGTTCTTC. Protein sequence: CASSQTGTSVHEQFF. The chain carries TRBV3-1 and TRBJ2-1; TRBD2 matches at 10 bases. The CDR3 totals 15 residues. The germline V gene has CDR1 LGHDT and CDR2 YNNKEL (reference sequence). After removal of 3 bases from V and 8 bases from J, the junction contained 7 bases not matched to a gene.

The chain carries TRBV20-1 and TRBJ2-4, with D perhaps matching TRBD1 or TRBD2 (5 bases each). CDR1 is DFQATT and CDR2 is SNEGSKA in the germline V gene (reference sequence). The V end lost 2 bases, the J end lost 7 bases, and 12 bases lay between the germline ends. This CDR3 has 13 amino acids. In DNA form, the CDR3 reads TGCAGTGCTAGATCCAGCCGGGACAACATTCAGTACTTC. As protein: CSARSSRDNIQYF.

This clonotype was seen more than once but under ten times. The chain is built from TRBV11-2 and TRBJ1-2; D not certain. The germline V gene has CDR1 SGHAT and CDR2 FQNNGV. This CDR3 is built from 14 residues. V was shortened by 2 bases and J by 2 bases, with 9 bases between the two germline ends. CDR3 amino acids: CASSLNPANYGYTF. The CDR3 nucleotides read TGTGCCAGCAGCTTAAACCCAGCGAACTATGGCTACACCTTC.

This chain links TRBV5-5 with TRBJ1-2; possible D gene TRBD1, 6 bases. Trimming cost V 5 bases and J 1 base, with 15 bases left between them. CDR1 and CDR2 from the germline V gene are SGHKS and YYEKEE (reference sequence). The CDR3 covers 15 residues. DNA of the CDR3: TGTGCCAGCAGGAGCCGGGACACCAGTAACTATGGCTACACCTTC. Protein product: CASRSRDTSNYGYTF.

This clonotype was observed a handful of times. This rearrangement joins TRBV7-8 to TRBJ2-5; TRBD2 agrees at 9 bases. Germline trimming cut 4 bases from V and 3 bases from J; bases unmatched to any gene: 12. Germline V gene sequence: CDR1 SGHVS, CDR2 FQNEAQ. The CDR3 has 17 residues. This CDR3 is CASSYPRVAGDKETQYF. The CDR3 DNA sequence: TGTGCCAGCAGCTATCCCAGGGTAGCGGGGGATAAAGAGACCCAGTACTTC.

Turning to this clonotype: One end of the junction is discordant with germline, which a read error may explain. The rearrangement links TRBV20-1 to TRBJ2-1; D could derive from TRBD1 or TRBD2 (5 bases each). Germline assignment: CDR1 DFQATT and CDR2 SNEGSKA (reference sequence). There are 13 residues in the CDR3. The CDR3 DNA sequence: TGCAGTGCTGGGGACGTTGGGTACAATGTGCAGTTCTTC. The encoded protein is CSAGDVGYNVQFF.

The gene calls are TRBV15 and TRBJ1-4, with no clear D. CDR1 is LNHNV and CDR2 is YYDKDF in the germline V gene (reference sequence). The CDR3 has 13 residues. Trimming removed 6 bases at V and 4 bases at J, with 9 bases between. The CDR3 is CATRGFGNEKLFF. The CDR3, as DNA: TGTGCCACCAGGGGATTCGGTAATGAAAAACTGTTTTTT.

There are a few counts of this clonotype. The rearrangement links TRBV20-1 to TRBJ1-2, with D possibly TRBD1 on 5 matching bases. V was pared by 6 bases and J by 7 bases, with 21 bases between. The CDR3 covers 14 residues. The germline V gene has CDR1 DFQATT and CDR2 SNEGSKA (reference sequence). CDR3 DNA: TGCAGTGCAGTCCGGGACCGCGGGGAGGTTGGCTACACCTTC. Protein sequence: CSAVRDRGEVGYTF.

This clonotype was counted between two and nine times. J is TRBJ2-2 and V is TRBV4-3; D is perhaps TRBD1 or TRBD2 (5 bases each). The CDR3 length is 14 residues. Trimming stripped 4 bases from V and 11 bases from J, with 17 bases between. In germline, CDR1 is LGHNA, CDR2 YSLEER. CDR3 protein: CASSPGGSATELFF. The CDR3 DNA reads TGCGCCAGCAGCCCTGGGGGTAGCGCGACCGAGCTGTTTTTT.

This clonotype showed up just a few times. This chain joins TRBV2 and TRBJ1-2; 8 bases are a match to TRBD1. CDR3 length equals 14 residues. The J segment lost 4 bases and the V segment lost 4 bases, leaving 5 bases of the junction unmatched. Germline V gene sequence: CDR1 SNHLY, CDR2 FYNNEI. This CDR3 reads CASSGQGLPYGYTF. The CDR3 coding sequence is TGTGCCAGCAGTGGACAGGGGTTACCCTATGGCTACACCTTC.

This clonotype appeared a few times. The chain uses TRBV6-1 and TRBJ2-1; tentative D call: TRBD2 (5 bases). Trimming pared 6 bases from V and 13 bases from J, leaving 22 bases between. Germline V gene sequence: CDR1 MNHNS, CDR2 SASEGT. The CDR3 is 14 residues long. As DNA, the CDR3 is TGTGCCAGCAGCAGCATCTCGCGGGCCGCCGAACAGTTCTTC. Amino acids: CASSSISRAAEQFF.